Following are 32 T cell receptor beta chains from one sample sequenced in a study of T cell repertoires in cytomegalovirus infection. TCRdb re-called the reads with MiXCR, one entry per CDR3 protein. The table records about 80,000 distinct CDR3 sequences, roughly 3.6% of them present only once. Input material: PBMCs. All receptors come from a human donor in good health (CMV status not recorded). Some clones in this sample may be carry-over from other donors' samples.

In this sample, this clonotype turned up many times. The genes are TRBV7-2 and TRBJ2-7; maybe TRBD2 (6 bases). CDR1 and CDR2 (germline): SGHTA, FQGNSA. The V end was cut by 5 bases, the J end by 0 bases, with 11 bases between. The CDR3 covers 14 residues. The CDR3 loop reads CASSQTRGSYEQYF. In DNA, the CDR3 is TGTGCCAGCAGCCAAACGCGGGGCTCCTACGAGCAGTACTTC.

This clonotype was found many times. The genes are TRBV6-5 and TRBJ1-2, with D perhaps TRBD1 (5 bases). This CDR3 contains 13 residues. The germline V gene has CDR1 MNHEY and CDR2 SVGAGI. Trimming removed 3 bases at V and 8 bases at J, with 13 bases between. The CDR3 nucleotides read TGTGCCAGCAGTTATGAGGGGCTAAGCGGCTACACCTTC. Amino acids: CASSYEGLSGYTF.

This clonotype was counted many times. This rearrangement joins TRBV2 to TRBJ2-3; TRBD2 matches at 14 bases. The CDR3 loop spans 20 amino acids. The V segment lost 8 bases and the J segment 3 bases; nucleotides outside the gene matches: 19. From germline, CDR1 is SNHLY and CDR2 FYNNEI. In DNA, the CDR3 is TGTGCCAGCCCATCGTCGACTAGCGGGGGGGGTTTAACCCAAACAGATACGCAGTATTTT. Amino acid sequence: CASPSSTSGGGLTQTDTQYF.

This clonotype was observed at least ten times. The genes are TRBV20-1 and TRBJ1-1; TRBD1 aligns across 11 bases. Germline V gene lookup returns CDR1 DFQATT and CDR2 SNEGSKA (reference sequence). CDR3 length equals 15 residues. V shed 6 bases, J shed 3 bases, and the junction held 9 bases outside the gene matches. This chain's CDR3 is CSANRGQGVYTEAFF. In DNA form, the CDR3 reads TGCAGTGCAAATCGGGGACAGGGGGTGTACACTGAAGCTTTCTTT.

This clonotype was picked up many times. The rearrangement uses TRBV10-3 and TRBJ2-7; 11 bases align to TRBD2. The germline CDR1 and CDR2 sequences are ENHRY and SYGVKD. CDR3 size: 14 residues. Trimming at V came to 7 bases and at J to 4 bases, leaving 6 bases not matched to a gene. The CDR3 bases are TGTGCCATCACTAGCGGGGGGCCTCTATACGAGCAGTACTTC. This encodes CAITSGGPLYEQYF.

In its sample, this clonotype was seen many times. The chain couples TRBV7-2 to TRBJ2-7; the D gene is possibly TRBD1 (6 bases). Trimming shortened V by 6 bases and J by 3 bases, and 9 bases separated the two germline ends. The CDR3 is 12 residues long. In germline, CDR1 is SGHTA, CDR2 FQGNSA. The CDR3 protein is CASSLQGYEQYF. Here the CDR3 DNA reads TGTGCCAGCAGTTTACAGGGCTACGAGCAGTACTTC.

This clonotype was seen at least ten times. The chain carries TRBV4-2 and TRBJ1-3; 7 bases are a match to TRBD1. From germline, CDR1 is LGHNA and CDR2 YNFKEQ. Trimming took 4 bases from V and 0 from J; bases not matched to a gene: 3. This CDR3 spans 15 amino acids. DNA for the CDR3: TGTGCCAGCAGCCCTGGGACAGTCTCTGGAAACACCATATATTTT. This translates into CASSPGTVSGNTIYF.

There are many counts of this clonotype. This chain connects TRBV4-3 to TRBJ1-1; possible D gene TRBD1, 5 bases. The V end lost 2 bases, the J end lost 4 bases, and 14 bases lay between the germline ends. The CDR3 length is 15 residues. Germline CDR1 LGHNA, CDR2 YSLEER. The CDR3 spells CASSQTTSRGTEAFF. The DNA of the CDR3 is TGCGCCAGCAGCCAAACGACGAGTAGGGGCACTGAAGCTTTCTTT.

This clonotype was detected ten times or more. This sequence joins TRBV20-1 and TRBJ2-1; tentatively, D is TRBD1 (5 bases). The CDR3 sequence is 15 residues long. Germline V gives CDR1 DFQATT, CDR2 SNEGSKA (reference sequence). V was clipped by 5 bases and J by 0 bases, with 14 bases between them. CDR3 sequence (DNA): TGCAGTGCTCCGGACACACCCCGCTCCTACAATGAGCAGTTCTTC. The encoded protein is CSAPDTPRSYNEQFF.

This clonotype has ten or more counts. This chain uses TRBV7-2 with TRBJ1-2; unclear D gene. This CDR3 is 11 amino acids long. V was trimmed by 4 bases and J by 4 bases, leaving 4 bases between them. CDR1 and CDR2 from the germline V gene are SGHTA and FQGNSA. In DNA, the CDR3 is TGTGCCAGCAGCTCCCTCTATGGCTACACCTTC. This codes for CASSSLYGYTF.

This clonotype was recorded many times. The chain couples TRBV2 to TRBJ2-7; the match to TRBD2 covers 8 bases. The CDR3 loop spans 14 amino acids. Unmatched junction bases numbered 12, after V lost 8 bases and J lost 6 bases. CDR1 is SNHLY, CDR2 FYNNEI, per germline. The CDR3 is CASGPLAAASEQYF. The CDR3, as DNA: TGTGCCAGCGGACCACTAGCGGCAGCGAGCGAGCAGTACTTC.

Comments on this clonotype: One base away lies a much larger clone, so this may be a sequencing read error. As the CDR3 is not closed by the conserved phenylalanine or tryptophan, this likely results from a read error. V usage is TRBV20-1 and J usage is TRBJ1-1, with 8 nucleotides matching TRBD1. The CDR3 extends over 15 amino acids. Per the germline V gene, CDR1 is DFQATT and CDR2 is SNEGSKA (reference sequence). The trim removed 2 bases at V and 1 base at J, leaving 6 bases unmatched. For the CDR3, the DNA is TGCAGTGCTAGAACAGGGGGAAATGAGAACACTGAAGCTTTCCTT. It specifies CSARTGGNENTEAFL.

This clonotype was seen ten or more times. The rearrangement links TRBV7-2 to TRBJ2-3; D is undetermined. Germline loops: CDR1 SGHTA, CDR2 FQGNSA. V lost 1 base and J lost 3, with 5 bases in between. This CDR3 contains 13 residues. As DNA, the CDR3 is TGTGCCAGCAGCTTAGAGAGGACAGATACGCAGTATTTT. This sequence encodes CASSLERTDTQYF.

This clonotype has at least ten counts. The chain joins TRBV5-6 to TRBJ2-5; unclear D gene. CDR3 length: 16 residues. V lost 1 base and J lost 1, with 14 bases in between. Per germline, CDR1 SGHDT and CDR2 YYEEEE. The CDR3 sequence: CASSLNPRTVQETQYF. As DNA, the CDR3 is TGTGCCAGCAGCTTGAATCCCAGGACCGTCCAAGAGACCCAGTACTTC.

In its sample, this clonotype was seen many times. The J gene is TRBJ1-6, the V gene TRBV7-9; D uncertain. The V gene's germline CDR1 is SEHNR and CDR2 FQNEAQ (reference sequence). V dropped 5 bases and J dropped 4 bases, with 12 bases sitting between them. The CDR3 contains 15 residues. The CDR3 sequence: CASSPQNLYNSPLHF. The CDR3, as DNA: TGTGCCAGCAGCCCCCAGAACTTGTATAATTCACCCCTCCACTTT. Variable domain in full (rest from reference TRBV7-9 and TRBJ1-6): DTGVSQNPRHKITKRGQNVTFRCDPISEHNRLYWYRQTLGQGPEFLTYFQNEAQLEKSRLLSDRFSAERPKGSFSTLEIQRTEQGDSAMYLCASSPQNLYNSPLHFGNGTRLTVT.

This clonotype was observed many times. This CDR3 is CASSLGGTGSYEQYF. CDR3 in DNA: TGTGCCAGCAGCTTAGGGGGGACGGGCAGCTACGAGCAGTACTTC. The chain employs TRBV7-2 and TRBJ2-7; D is perhaps TRBD1 or TRBD2 (5 bases each). CDR3 length: 15 residues. Germline V lookup: CDR1 SGHTA, CDR2 FQGNSA. The V end was cut by 1 base, the J end by 3 bases, with 13 bases between.

This clonotype was observed many times. This sequence joins TRBV7-9 and TRBJ1-6; D is ambiguous. The CDR3 runs to 12 residues. V dropped 5 bases and J dropped 15 bases, with 14 bases sitting between them. Germline V gene data show CDR1 as SEHNR and CDR2 as FQNEAQ (reference sequence). The CDR3 loop reads CASSQSRQRLHF. In nucleotides, the CDR3 is TGTGCCAGCAGCCAATCCCGACAACGCCTCCACTTT.

As to this clonotype: The CDR3 does not close with the conserved phenylalanine or tryptophan, likely indicating a read error. V and J are TRBV7-6 and TRBJ2-5; no firm D call. Per germline, CDR1 SGHVS and CDR2 FNYEAQ. The CDR3 consists of 11 residues. Trimming cost V 5 bases and J 2 bases, with 3 bases left between them. CDR3 loop: CASSPQETQYG. CDR3 sequence (DNA): TGTGCCAGCAGCCCGCAAGAGACCCAGTACGGC.

At least ten counts were recorded for this clonotype. The chain combines TRBV28 with TRBJ1-1; no clear D gene. CDR3 length: 14 amino acids. Germline V gene sequence: CDR1 MDHEN, CDR2 SYDVKM. V lost 3 bases and J 1 base, leaving 9 bases between the germline ends. The CDR3 sequence is CASSLLPENTEAFF. Written as DNA, the CDR3 is TGTGCCAGCAGTTTGTTGCCAGAGAACACTGAAGCTTTCTTT.

The chain employs TRBV7-6 and TRBJ2-7; maybe TRBD2 (5 bases). Germline-derived CDR1 and CDR2 are SGHVS and FNYEAQ. The CDR3 runs 14 residues. The V gene lost 5 bases and the J gene lost 2 bases, with 13 bases spanning the gap. CDR3: CASSPSGRPYEQYF. The CDR3 DNA reads as TGTGCCAGCAGCCCTTCGGGAAGGCCCTACGAGCAGTACTTC. Variable domain in full (rest from reference TRBV7-6 and TRBJ2-7): GAGVSQSPRYKVTKRGQDVALRCDPISGHVSLYWYRQALGQGPEFLTYFNYEAQQDKSGLPNDRFSAERPEGSISTLTIQRTEQRDSAMYRCASSPSGRPYEQYFGPGTRLTVT.

This clonotype was recorded many times. The chain couples TRBV6-5 to TRBJ1-1, with TRBD1 as a possible D gene (6 bases). The germline V and J ends were trimmed by 9 bases and 1 base, with 12 bases remaining between them. The CDR3 is made up of 13 amino acids. From germline, CDR1 is MNHEY and CDR2 SVGAGI. The CDR3 nucleotides read TGTGCCAGTAAAAGGGGGTCGAACACTGAAGCTTTCTTT. It yields the protein CASKRGSNTEAFF.

This clonotype appeared many times. The chain couples TRBV12-3 or TRBV12-4 to TRBJ1-5; no definite D call. The CDR3 length is 12 residues. The V end was cut by 5 bases, the J end by 11 bases, with 13 bases between. CDR3: CASSGGFRAQHF. In DNA, the CDR3 is TGTGCCAGCAGTGGCGGATTCCGGGCCCAGCATTTT.

This clonotype occurred many times. CDR3 region: CASSILVNTEAFF. The CDR3 DNA sequence: TGTGCCAGTAGTATCTTAGTGAACACTGAAGCTTTCTTT. The V call is TRBV19, the J call TRBJ1-1; D ambiguous. Per germline, CDR1 LNHDA and CDR2 SQIVND (reference sequence). The germline V and J ends were trimmed by 3 bases and 0 bases, with 5 bases remaining between them. CDR3 length equals 13 residues.

This clonotype was seen a handful of times. The J gene is TRBJ1-1, the V gene TRBV13, with D hard to call. The CDR3 has 13 residues. V lost 4 bases, J lost 2 bases, and 8 bases lay in between. CDR1 is PRHDT, CDR2 FYEKMQ, per germline (reference sequence). The chain's CDR3 is CASSYPSNTEAFF. The CDR3 DNA is TGTGCCAGCAGCTACCCCTCCAACACTGAAGCTTTCTTT. The entire variable domain, with the rest obtained from reference TRBV13 and TRBJ1-1, is as follows: AAGVIQSPRHLIKEKRETATLKCYPIPRHDTVYWYQQGPGQDPQFLISFYEKMQSDKGSIPDRFSAQQFSDYHSELNMSSLELGDSALYFCASSYPSNTEAFFGQGTRLTVV.

This clonotype was seen at least ten times. The chain employs TRBV28 and TRBJ2-2; D remains ambiguous. V was clipped by 1 base and J by 8 bases, with 5 bases between them. The CDR3 totals 12 residues. Germline V CDR1 and CDR2: MDHEN, SYDVKM. CDR3 sequence: CASSLFAGELFF. CDR3 DNA: TGTGCCAGCAGTTTATTTGCGGGGGAGCTGTTTTTT.

This clonotype was detected ten times or more. This chain connects TRBV7-2 to TRBJ2-5, with TRBD1 matching over 8 bases. The CDR3 covers 17 residues. Germline lookup yields CDR1 SGHTA and CDR2 FQGNSA. Germline trimming cut 1 base from V and 0 bases from J; bases unmatched to any gene: 7. The CDR3 coding sequence is TGTGCCAGCAGCTTAGGGGTGGCAGGGGGCGACCAAGAGACCCAGTACTTC. As protein: CASSLGVAGGDQETQYF.

In its sample, this clonotype was seen many times. The J gene is TRBJ1-6, the V gene TRBV27, with unresolved D. With 5 bases removed from V and 7 bases from J, the gap between germline ends came to 6 bases. The CDR3 sequence is 12 residues long. Germline V gives CDR1 MNHEY, CDR2 SMNVEV (reference sequence). CDR3 nucleotide sequence: TGTGCCAGCAGTCGGGCGAATTCACCCCTCCACTTT. Its translation is CASSRANSPLHF.

Many counts were recorded for this clonotype. The CDR3 here is CASSDQFSGNTIYF. The CDR3 coding sequence is TGTGCCAGCAGCGACCAATTCTCTGGAAACACCATATATTTT. The chain employs TRBV9 and TRBJ1-3; the D is unclear. Germline assignment: CDR1 SGDLS and CDR2 YYNGEE. This CDR3 region has 14 residues. The V gene lost 3 bases and the J gene lost 0 bases, with 7 bases spanning the gap. The full variable domain, in which reference TRBV9 and TRBJ1-3 provide the parts outside the CDR3, is DSGVTQTPKHLITATGQRVTLRCSPRSGDLSVYWYQQSLDQGLQFLIQYYNGEERAKGNILERFSAQQFPDLHSELNLSSLELGDSALYFCASSDQFSGNTIYFGEGSWLTVV.

The table lists this clonotype with many counts. This sequence joins TRBV10-3 and TRBJ1-2; 7 bases align to TRBD1. This CDR3 has 15 amino acids. Per germline, CDR1 ENHRY and CDR2 SYGVKD. Trimming cost V 0 bases and J 5 bases; bases outside gene matches: 6. The DNA for the CDR3 is TGTGCCATCAGTGAGTCGTCAGGGGGGGAATATGGCTACACCTTC. Translated, it gives CAISESSGGEYGYTF.

This clonotype was detected ten times or more. The chain carries TRBV7-2 and TRBJ1-1; a possible D gene is TRBD1 (6 bases). CDR3 length: 15 amino acids. Germline lookup yields CDR1 SGHTA and CDR2 FQGNSA. V was cut by 7 bases and J by 0 bases, with 15 bases left in between. The CDR3 here is CASTPRGQVNTEAFF. CDR3 DNA: TGTGCCAGCACCCCCCGGGGGCAGGTGAACACTGAAGCTTTCTTT.

Regarding this clonotype: A much larger clone is a single base away; this may be a read error. CDR3 amino acids: CANSARTGKETQYF. The CDR3 region has the DNA TGTGCCAACAGTGCCCGGACGGGAAAAGAGACCCAGTACTTC. The chain combines TRBV6-2 or TRBV6-3 with TRBJ2-5; perhaps TRBD2 as D (5 bases). CDR3 length: 14 residues. Germline CDR1 and CDR2: MNHEY and SVGEGT.

This clonotype was seen ten or more times. The V call is TRBV7-3, the J call TRBJ2-1, with D possibly TRBD2 on 5 matching bases. Looked up from germline, CDR1 is SGHTA and CDR2 is FQGTGA. CDR3 length: 14 residues. Deletions cut 5 bases from V and 9 bases from J, with 17 bases between. The CDR3 nucleotides are TGTGCCAGCAGCCCAACTAGTGGATCGAGTGAGCAGTTCTTC. It yields the protein CASSPTSGSSEQFF.